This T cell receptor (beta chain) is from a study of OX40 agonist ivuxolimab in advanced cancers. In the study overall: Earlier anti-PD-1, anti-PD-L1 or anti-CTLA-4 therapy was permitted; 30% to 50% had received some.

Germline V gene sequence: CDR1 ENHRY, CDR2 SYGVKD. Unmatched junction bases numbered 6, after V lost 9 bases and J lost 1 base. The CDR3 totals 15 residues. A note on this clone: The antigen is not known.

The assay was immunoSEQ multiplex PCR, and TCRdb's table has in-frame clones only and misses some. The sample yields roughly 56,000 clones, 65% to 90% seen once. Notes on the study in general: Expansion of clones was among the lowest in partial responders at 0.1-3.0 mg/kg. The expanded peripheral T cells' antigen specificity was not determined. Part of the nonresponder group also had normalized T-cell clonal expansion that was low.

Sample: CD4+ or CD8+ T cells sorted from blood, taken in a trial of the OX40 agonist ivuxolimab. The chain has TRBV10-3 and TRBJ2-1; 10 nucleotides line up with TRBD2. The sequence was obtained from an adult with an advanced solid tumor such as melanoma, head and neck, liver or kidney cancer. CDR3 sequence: CAIASGSVSYNEQFF. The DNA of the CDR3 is TGTGCCATAGCTAGCGGGAGTGTGTCCTACAATGAGCAGTTCTTC.